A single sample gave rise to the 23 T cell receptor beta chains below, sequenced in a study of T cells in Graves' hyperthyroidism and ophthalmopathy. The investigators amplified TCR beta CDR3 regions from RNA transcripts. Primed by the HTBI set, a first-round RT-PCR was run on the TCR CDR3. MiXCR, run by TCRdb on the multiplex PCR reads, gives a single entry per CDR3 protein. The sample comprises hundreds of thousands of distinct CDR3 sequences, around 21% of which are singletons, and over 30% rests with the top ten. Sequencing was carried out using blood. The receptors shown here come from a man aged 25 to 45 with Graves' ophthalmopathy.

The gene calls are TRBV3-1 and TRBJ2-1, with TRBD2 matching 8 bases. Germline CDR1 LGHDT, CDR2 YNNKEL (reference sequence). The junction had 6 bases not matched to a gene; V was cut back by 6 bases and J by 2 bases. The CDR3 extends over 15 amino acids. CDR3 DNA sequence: TGTGCCAGCAGTCACCCGGGACTAGCCTACAATGAGCAGTTCTTC. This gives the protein CASSHPGLAYNEQFF.

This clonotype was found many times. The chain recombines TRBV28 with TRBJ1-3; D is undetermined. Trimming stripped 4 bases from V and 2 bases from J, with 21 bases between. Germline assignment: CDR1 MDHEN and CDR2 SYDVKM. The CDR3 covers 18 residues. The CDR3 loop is CASSSPSLRLRTGNTIYF. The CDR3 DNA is TGTGCCAGCAGTTCACCATCACTAAGGCTGAGGACTGGAAACACCATATATTTT.

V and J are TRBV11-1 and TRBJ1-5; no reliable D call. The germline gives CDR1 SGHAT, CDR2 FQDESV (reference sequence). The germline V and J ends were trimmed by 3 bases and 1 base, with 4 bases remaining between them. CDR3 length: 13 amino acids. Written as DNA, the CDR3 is TGTGCCAGCAGCTTTCAGAGCAATCAGCCCCAGCATTTT. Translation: CASSFQSNQPQHF.

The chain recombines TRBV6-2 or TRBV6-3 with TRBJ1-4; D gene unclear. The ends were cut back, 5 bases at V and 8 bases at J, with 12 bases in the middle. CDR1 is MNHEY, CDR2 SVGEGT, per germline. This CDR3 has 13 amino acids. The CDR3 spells CASSTYGGEKLFF. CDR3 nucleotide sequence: TGTGCCAGCAGTACCTACGGAGGGGAAAAACTGTTTTTT.

The CDR3 sequence: CASSHRLAGLSNTGELFF. Written as DNA, the CDR3 is TGTGCCAGCAGCCACAGACTAGCGGGCCTTTCGAACACCGGGGAGCTGTTTTTT. The rearrangement links TRBV5-5 to TRBJ2-2, with 10 bases fitting TRBD2. There are 18 residues in the CDR3. Losses at the gene ends were 4 bases for V and 0 bases for J; bases not matched to a gene: 9. From germline, CDR1 is SGHKS and CDR2 YYEKEE (reference sequence). Full variable domain (missing parts from reference TRBV5-5 and TRBJ2-2): DAGVTQSPTHLIKTRGQQVTLRCSPISGHKSVSWYQQVLGQGPQFIFQYYEKEERGRGNFPDRFSARQFPNYSSELNVNALLLGDSALYLCASSHRLAGLSNTGELFFGEGSRLTVL.

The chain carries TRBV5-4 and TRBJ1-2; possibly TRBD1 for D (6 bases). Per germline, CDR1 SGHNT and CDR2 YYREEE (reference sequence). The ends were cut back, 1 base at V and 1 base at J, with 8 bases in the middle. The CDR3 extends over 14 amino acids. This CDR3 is CASSLPDSNYGYTF. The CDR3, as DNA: TGTGCCAGCAGCTTGCCGGACAGTAACTATGGCTACACCTTC.

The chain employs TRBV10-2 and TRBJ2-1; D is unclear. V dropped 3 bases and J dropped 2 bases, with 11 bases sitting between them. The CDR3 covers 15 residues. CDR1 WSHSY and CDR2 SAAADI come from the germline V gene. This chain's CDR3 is CASSDPFGAYNEQFF. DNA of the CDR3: TGCGCCAGCAGTGACCCCTTCGGAGCCTACAATGAGCAGTTCTTC.

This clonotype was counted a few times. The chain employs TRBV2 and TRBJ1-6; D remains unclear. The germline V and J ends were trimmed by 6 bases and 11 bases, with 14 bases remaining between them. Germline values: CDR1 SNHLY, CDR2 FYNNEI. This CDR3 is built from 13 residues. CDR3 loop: CASRRTDFAPLHF. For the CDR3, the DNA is TGTGCCAGCAGACGGACGGATTTTGCACCCCTCCACTTT. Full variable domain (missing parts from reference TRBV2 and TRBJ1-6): EPEVTQTPSHQVTQMGQEVILRCVPISNHLYFYWYRQILGQKVEFLVSFYNNEISEKSEIFDDQFSVERPDGSNFTLKIRSTKLEDSAMYFCASRRTDFAPLHFGNGTRLTVT.

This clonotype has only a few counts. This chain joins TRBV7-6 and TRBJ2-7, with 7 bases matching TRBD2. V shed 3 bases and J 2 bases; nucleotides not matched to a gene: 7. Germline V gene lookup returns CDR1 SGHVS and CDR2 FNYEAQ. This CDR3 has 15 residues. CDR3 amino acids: CASSLGGSVTYEQYF. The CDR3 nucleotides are TGTGCCAGCAGCTTGGGCGGGAGTGTTACCTACGAGCAGTACTTC.

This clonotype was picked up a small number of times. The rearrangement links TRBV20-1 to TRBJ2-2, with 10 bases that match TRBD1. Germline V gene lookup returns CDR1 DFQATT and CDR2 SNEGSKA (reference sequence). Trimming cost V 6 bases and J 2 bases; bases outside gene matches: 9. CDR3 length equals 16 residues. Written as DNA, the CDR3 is TGCAGTGCGCGCCCCTCGACAGGGGGCAACACCGGGGAGCTGTTTTTT. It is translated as CSARPSTGGNTGELFF.

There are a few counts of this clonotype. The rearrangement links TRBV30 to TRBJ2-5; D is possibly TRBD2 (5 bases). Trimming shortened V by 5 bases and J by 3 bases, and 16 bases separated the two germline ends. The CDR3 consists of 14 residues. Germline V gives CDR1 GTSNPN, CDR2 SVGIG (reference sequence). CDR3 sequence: CAWGRIGLKETQYF. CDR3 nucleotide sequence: TGTGCCTGGGGCCGAATAGGACTCAAAGAGACCCAGTACTTC.

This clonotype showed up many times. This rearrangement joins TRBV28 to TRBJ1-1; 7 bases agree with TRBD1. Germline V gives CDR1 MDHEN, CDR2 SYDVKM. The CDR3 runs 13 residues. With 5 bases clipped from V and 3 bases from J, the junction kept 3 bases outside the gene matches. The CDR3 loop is CASSPDRDTEAFF. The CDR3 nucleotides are TGTGCCAGCAGTCCCGACAGGGACACTGAAGCTTTCTTT.

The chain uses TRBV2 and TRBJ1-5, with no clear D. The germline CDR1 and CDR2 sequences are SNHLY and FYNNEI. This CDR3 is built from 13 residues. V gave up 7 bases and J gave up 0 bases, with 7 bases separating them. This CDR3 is CASKGNSNQPQHF. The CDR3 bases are TGTGCCAGCAAAGGGAATAGCAATCAGCCCCAGCATTTT.

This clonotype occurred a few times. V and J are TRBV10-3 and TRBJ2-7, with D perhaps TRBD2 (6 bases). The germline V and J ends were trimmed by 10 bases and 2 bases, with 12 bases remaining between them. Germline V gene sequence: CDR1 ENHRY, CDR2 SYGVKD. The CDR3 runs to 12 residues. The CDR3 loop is CATGLSAYEQYF. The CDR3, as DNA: TGTGCCACGGGACTCTCTGCCTACGAGCAGTACTTC.

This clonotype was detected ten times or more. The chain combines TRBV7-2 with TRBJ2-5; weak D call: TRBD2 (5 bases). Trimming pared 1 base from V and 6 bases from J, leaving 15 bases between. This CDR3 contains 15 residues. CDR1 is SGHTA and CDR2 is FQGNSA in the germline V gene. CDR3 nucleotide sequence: TGTGCCAGCAGCTTAGTTGCCGGGATCGGGAAGACCCAGTACTTC. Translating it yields CASSLVAGIGKTQYF.

CDR3 loop: CASSEAEQVRGFAGELFF. The CDR3 DNA sequence: TGTGCCAGCAGTGAAGCGGAGCAGGTCCGGGGATTTGCCGGGGAGCTGTTTTTT. V gene TRBV6-1 combines with J gene TRBJ2-2, with D perhaps TRBD2 (5 bases). V was clipped by 0 bases and J by 6 bases, with 20 bases between them. The CDR3 is 18 amino acids. The V gene's germline CDR1 is MNHNS and CDR2 SASEGT.

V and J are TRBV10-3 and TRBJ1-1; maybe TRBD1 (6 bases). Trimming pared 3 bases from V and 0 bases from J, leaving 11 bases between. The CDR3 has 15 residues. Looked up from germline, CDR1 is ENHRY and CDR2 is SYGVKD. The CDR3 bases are TGTGCCATCAGTGACCGGGACACAATGAACACTGAAGCTTTCTTT. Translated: CAISDRDTMNTEAFF.

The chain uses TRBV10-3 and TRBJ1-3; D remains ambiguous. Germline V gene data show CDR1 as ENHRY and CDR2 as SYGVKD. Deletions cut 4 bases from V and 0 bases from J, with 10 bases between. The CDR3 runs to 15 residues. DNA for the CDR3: TGTGCCATCAGTGTTCGGGCGACCTCTGGAAACACCATATATTTT. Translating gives CAISVRATSGNTIYF.

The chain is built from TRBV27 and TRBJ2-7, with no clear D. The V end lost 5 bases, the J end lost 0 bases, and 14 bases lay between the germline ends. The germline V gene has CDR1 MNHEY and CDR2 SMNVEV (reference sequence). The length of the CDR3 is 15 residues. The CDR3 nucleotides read TGTGCCAGCAGTGATCTGTCCTTGAGCTCCTACGAGCAGTACTTC. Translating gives CASSDLSLSSYEQYF.

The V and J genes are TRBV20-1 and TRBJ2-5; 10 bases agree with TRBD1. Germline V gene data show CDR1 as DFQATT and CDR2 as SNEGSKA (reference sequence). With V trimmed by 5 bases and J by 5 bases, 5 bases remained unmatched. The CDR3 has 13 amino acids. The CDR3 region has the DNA TGCAGTGCTTTGACAGGGGGCGCGGAGACCCAGTACTTC. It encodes CSALTGGAETQYF.

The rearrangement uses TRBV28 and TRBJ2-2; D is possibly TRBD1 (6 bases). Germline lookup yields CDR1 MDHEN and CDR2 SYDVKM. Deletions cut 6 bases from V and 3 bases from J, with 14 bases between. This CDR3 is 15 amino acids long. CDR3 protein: CASSTGTPYTGELFF. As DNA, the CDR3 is TGTGCCAGCAGCACCGGGACACCTTACACCGGGGAGCTGTTTTTT.

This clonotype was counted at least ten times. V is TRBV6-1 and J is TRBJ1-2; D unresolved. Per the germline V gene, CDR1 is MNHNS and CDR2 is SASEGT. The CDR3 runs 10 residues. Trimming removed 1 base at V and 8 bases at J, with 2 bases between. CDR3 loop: CASSEEGYTF. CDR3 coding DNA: TGTGCCAGCAGTGAAGAGGGCTACACCTTC.

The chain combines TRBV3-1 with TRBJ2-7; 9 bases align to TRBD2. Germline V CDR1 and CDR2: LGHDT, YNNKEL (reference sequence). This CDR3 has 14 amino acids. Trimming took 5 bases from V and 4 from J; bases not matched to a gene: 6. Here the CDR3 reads CASSDRLAAYEQYF. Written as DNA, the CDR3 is TGTGCCAGCAGCGATCGACTAGCGGCTTACGAGCAGTACTTC.